The next 2 T cell receptor beta chains were all read from a single sample in a study of T-cell reconstitution after alpha-beta-depleted transplantation in children (dated by TCRdb to 2016 to 2017). Interpreted using the paper, the treatment or condition label stands for: allogeneic hematopoietic cell transplantation with graft depleted of TCRalphabeta T cells and CD19 B cells. Library preparation employed PCR. Sequencing instrument: Illumina HiSeq 2500. TCR libraries were prepared with molecular barcoding, using unique molecular identifiers to normalize TCRbeta repertoire quantification. Clones were called with MiXCR by TCRdb after fastp trimmed the public reads at Q25, and only in-frame beta chains were retained. Duplicate CDR3 protein sequences are folded into a single record with the most common DNA and genes. This sample comprises some 550,000 distinct CDR3 sequences, 23% of them detected only once. In total, the top ten clones hold 13% to 15% of the sample.

Here the sequenced sample was PBMCs, mostly from graft donor cells, taken 360 days after TCRalphabeta/CD19-depleted stem cell transplant. The receptors were gathered from a boy less than two years old who had a stem cell transplant for acute myeloid leukemia, so the T cells may come from the graft donor.

The sample holds many counts of this clonotype. The V and J genes are TRBV7-3 and TRBJ2-3; 7 bases are a match to TRBD1. The V gene end was trimmed by 4 bases and the J gene end by 4 bases; junction bases not matched to a gene: 11. Germline lookup yields CDR1 SGHTA and CDR2 FQGTGA. The CDR3 length is 16 residues. For the CDR3, the DNA is TGTGCCAGCAGCTCCCCCCTAACAGGGGACCCAGATACGCAGTATTTT. This translates into CASSSPLTGDPDTQYF.

This clonotype came up a few times. The rearrangement uses TRBV28 and TRBJ1-2, with TRBD1 matching over 7 bases. Germline V lookup: CDR1 MDHEN, CDR2 SYDVKM. The V segment lost 5 bases and the J segment 2 bases; nucleotides outside the gene matches: 5. The CDR3 has 14 residues. The CDR3 loop is CASSQWDRNYGYTF. The CDR3 DNA follows: TGTGCCAGCAGTCAATGGGACAGAAACTATGGCTACACCTTC.